One T cell receptor beta chain is described in this entry. As yet, its antigen is unknown. Treatment noted: 19 received Ad26.COV2.S at low or high dose, single or two shots; a few received placebo; per-sample allocation not given. On day 63 after the first injection, vaccine and placebo recipients gave samples. The sample originates from a study of Ad26.COV2.S vaccination and SARS-CoV-2 variants. The CDR3 is 13 amino acids. Trimming took off 5 bases at V and 4 bases at J, with 9 bases between the two ends. CDR1 is SGHTA and CDR2 is FQGTGA in the germline V gene. Study-wide results and caveats: While placebo recipients had lower spike-specific TCR breadth, vaccine recipients had more.

TCRdb's copy holds only in-frame clones and misses some; the assay was immunoSEQ multiplex PCR. This sample has about 680,000 clones, with about 90% found just once. The sample was peripheral blood, taken in a trial of Ad26.COV2.S vaccine versus placebo. V gene TRBV7-3 combines with J gene TRBJ2-1; D remains unclear. This receptor was obtained from a person between 18 and 59 years old who received the Ad26.COV2.S COVID-19 vaccine or a placebo. The CDR3 nucleotides read TGTGCCAGCAGCCCATCCTCGTACAATGAGCAGTTCTTC. Translation: CASSPSSYNEQFF.